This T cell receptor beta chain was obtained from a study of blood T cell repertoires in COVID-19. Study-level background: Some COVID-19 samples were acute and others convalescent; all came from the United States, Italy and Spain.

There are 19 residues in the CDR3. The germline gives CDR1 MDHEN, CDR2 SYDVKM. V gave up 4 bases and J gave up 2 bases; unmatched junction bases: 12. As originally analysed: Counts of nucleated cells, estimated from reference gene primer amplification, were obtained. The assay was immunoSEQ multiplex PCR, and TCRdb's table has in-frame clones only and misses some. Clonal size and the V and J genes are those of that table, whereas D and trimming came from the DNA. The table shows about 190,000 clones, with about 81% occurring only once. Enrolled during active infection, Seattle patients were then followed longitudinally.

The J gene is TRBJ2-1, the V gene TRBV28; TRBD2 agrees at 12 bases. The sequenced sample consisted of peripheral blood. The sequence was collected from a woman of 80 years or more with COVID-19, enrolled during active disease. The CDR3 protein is CASSYPYTGLAGAYNEQFF. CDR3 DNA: TGTGCCAGCAGTTATCCATATACGGGACTAGCGGGTGCCTACAATGAGCAGTTCTTC.